The clone carrying this T cell receptor beta chain occurred many times. The V gene's germline CDR1 is SGHRS and CDR2 YFSETQ. Between the trimmed V and J ends, which lost 7 bases and 1 base, there was a span of 17 bases. The CDR3 consists of 15 residues. The sample originates from a study of regulatory T cells in long-lasting Graves disease. Study in general: Graves' cases, newly diagnosed, had used antithyroid drugs under 3 months.

To make TCR beta libraries, researchers used iRepertoire HTBI primers and Arm-PCR of CDR3 regions. TCRdb used MiXCR to reprocess the multiplex PCR reads, holding one entry per CDR3 protein. The sample shows about 330,000 distinct CDR3 sequences, 16% of them seen only once. The time point was: newly diagnosed GD, antithyroid drugs for less than 3 months. Researchers made the TCR library from RNA that was extracted from PBMCs. The sample was also reused in another study, on T cells in Graves' hyperthyroidism and ophthalmopathy. As reported in that work: Diagnostic assessment was based on clinical symptoms, serum thyroxine and TRAb, thyroid ultrasound and orbital computed tomography. Ophthalmopathy was predicted by the model a median of approximately 6.6 months ahead of onset.

The specimen comprised peripheral blood mononuclear cells (PBMCs), sampled at new diagnosis, from a patient treated with antithyroid drugs. The chain employs TRBV5-1 and TRBJ1-1; maybe TRBD1 (5 bases). The origin of this receptor is a woman aged 18-29 years with Graves disease. The CDR3 loop reads CASHVGPGGNTEAFF. In nucleotides, the CDR3 is TGCGCCAGCCATGTCGGTCCGGGGGGGAACACTGAAGCTTTCTTT.